This T cell receptor beta chain was found in a study of blood T cell repertoires in COVID-19. V lost 2 bases, J lost 4 bases, and 3 bases stayed unmatched. CDR3 length equals 15 residues. Germline loops: CDR1 LGHNA, CDR2 YNFKEQ. Authors' methods: The assay estimated nucleated cells by amplifying reference gene primers. The data were produced by immunoSEQ multiplex PCR, yet TCRdb's version contains in-frame clones alone and is incomplete. D and trimming were read from the DNA, whereas the V and J calls and clone size are those reported in that table. The sample has about 350,000 clones, roughly 87% seen once.

Material for sequencing was PBMCs or T cells enriched from blood (not recorded which). The rearrangement joins TRBV4-2 to TRBJ2-5, with 11 positions matching TRBD2. This TCR came from a woman in her twenties or thirties who had recovered from COVID-19. The CDR3 reads CASSQIAGGRETQYF. CDR3 bases: TGTGCCAGCAGCCAAATAGCGGGGGGGCGAGAGACCCAGTACTTC.